These 11 T cell receptor beta chains share one sample of origin, sequenced in a study of T cell repertoires in cytomegalovirus infection. TCRdb analysed the reads with MiXCR anew, one entry per CDR3 protein. The profile shows 250,000 to 300,000 distinct CDR3 sequences, about 20% of them singletons. Their antigen targets remain unknown. The input for sequencing was cultured PBMCs, taken from culture after CMV antigen stimulation. The receptors were gathered from a human donor in good health (CMV status not recorded). Some clones in this sample may be carry-over from other donors' samples.

The chain is built from TRBV4-1 and TRBJ2-1; D uncertain. Trimming shortened V by 1 base and J by 10 bases, and 17 bases separated the two germline ends. Germline V lookup: CDR1 MGHRA, CDR2 YSYEKL. The CDR3 has 15 residues. CDR3 in amino acids: CASSQVGRARPEQFF. For the CDR3, the DNA is TGCGCCAGCAGCCAAGTTGGTAGAGCCCGCCCAGAGCAGTTCTTC.

This clonotype has only a few counts. The chain has TRBV7-8 and TRBJ1-1; weak D call: TRBD1 (5 bases). The CDR3 spans 17 residues. In germline, CDR1 is SGHVS, CDR2 FQNEAQ. The ends were cut back, 2 bases at V and 5 bases at J, with 21 bases in the middle. The CDR3 loop is CASSLFEGQGVRTEAFF. DNA for the CDR3: TGTGCCAGCAGCTTATTCGAGGGGCAGGGAGTGAGGACTGAAGCTTTCTTT.

The CDR3 region has the DNA TGCAGTGCTCTGACAGGGGTGAATTCACCCCTCCACTTT. It translates to CSALTGVNSPLHF. This chain joins TRBV20-1 and TRBJ1-6, with TRBD1 matching 8 bases. V was clipped by 5 bases and J by 7 bases; unmatched bases: 4. Germline CDR1 DFQATT, CDR2 SNEGSKA (reference sequence). This CDR3 spans 13 amino acids.

In its sample, this clonotype was seen a few times. The V and J genes are TRBV7-6 and TRBJ2-5; D remains ambiguous. The ends were cut back, 1 base at V and 3 bases at J, with 9 bases in the middle. This CDR3 has 14 amino acids. Germline loops: CDR1 SGHVS, CDR2 FNYEAQ. This CDR3 reads CASSLVMGKETQYF. CDR3 bases: TGTGCCAGCAGCTTAGTGATGGGGAAAGAGACCCAGTACTTC.

This clonotype was seen a handful of times. The DNA of the CDR3 is TGTGCCAGCAGTTACTCGGGGCCATCCTACGAGCAGTACGTC. Its translation: CASSYSGPSYEQYV. V gene TRBV6-6 combines with J gene TRBJ2-7, with D tentatively TRBD1 (5 bases). In germline, CDR1 is MNHNY, CDR2 SVGAGI (reference sequence). The CDR3 has 14 residues. The ends were cut back, 0 bases at V and 1 base at J, with 7 bases in the middle.

The sample holds a few counts of this clonotype. An end of the junction differs from the germline gene, which may be a read error. The chain recombines TRBV28 with TRBJ1-2; 7 positions match TRBD1. Germline lookup yields CDR1 MDHEN and CDR2 SYDVKM. This CDR3 contains 13 residues. Written as DNA, the CDR3 is TGTGCCAGCAGTTTAGTAGGGGGACAGCGTGCACTCTTC. It is translated as CASSLVGGQRALF.

This clonotype was seen repeatedly, ten times or more. The rearrangement uses TRBV11-3 and TRBJ2-2; tentatively, D is TRBD1 or TRBD2 (5 bases each). The germline gives CDR1 SGHNT, CDR2 YENEEA. Between the trimmed V and J ends, which lost 2 bases and 1 base, there was a span of 8 bases. The CDR3 has 15 amino acids. CDR3 sequence: CASSLTRGNTGELFF. The CDR3 DNA is TGTGCCAGCAGCTTAACGAGGGGGAACACCGGGGAGCTGTTTTTT.

J is TRBJ2-7 and V is TRBV7-2, with 7 bases aligning to TRBD2. The germline V gene encodes CDR1 SGHTA and CDR2 FQGNSA. The V gene end was trimmed by 6 bases and the J gene end by 2 bases; junction bases not matched to a gene: 13. The CDR3 covers 16 residues. CDR3 sequence: CASSIDTGGSPYEQYF. CDR3 coding DNA: TGTGCCAGCAGTATTGATACGGGCGGGAGCCCCTACGAGCAGTACTTC.

This sequence joins TRBV7-6 and TRBJ2-7; 13 bases are a match to TRBD2. Losses at the gene ends were 4 bases for V and 4 bases for J; bases not matched to a gene: 4. CDR3 length: 15 residues. The V gene's germline CDR1 is SGHVS and CDR2 FNYEAQ. CDR3 DNA: TGTGCCAGCAGCTGGACTAGCGGGAGCCCGTACGAGCAGTACTTC. Amino acid sequence: CASSWTSGSPYEQYF.

This clonotype was observed a few times. The chain recombines TRBV6-1 with TRBJ1-1; D is unresolved. The V end was cut by 2 bases, the J end by 6 bases, with 13 bases between. This CDR3 comprises 14 residues. Germline V CDR1 and CDR2: MNHNS, SASEGT. The CDR3 sequence is CASSELGEMAEAFF. The CDR3 DNA reads TGTGCCAGCAGTGAATTAGGTGAAATGGCTGAAGCTTTCTTT.

This clonotype has more than one count but fewer than ten. The genes are TRBV12-3 or TRBV12-4 and TRBJ2-6; TRBD1 is a possible D gene (6 bases). The CDR3 covers 18 residues. Deletions cut 2 bases from V and 0 bases from J, with 14 bases between. CDR3 sequence: CASSLFPGQSSGANVLTF. CDR3 bases: TGTGCCAGCAGTTTATTCCCTGGACAGAGCTCTGGGGCCAACGTCCTGACTTTC.